This paragraph reports one TCR beta chain. In the study's own analysis: Amplification of reference gene primers provided the estimated nucleated cell counts. Clones were read by immunoSEQ multiplex PCR, and TCRdb kept only the in-frame ones, dropping some. The V and J calls and the clone size are those of that table, but D and trimming were determined from the DNA. The sample lists about 220,000 clones; approximately 82% were seen once. These data originate in a study of blood T cell repertoires in COVID-19. Study context: The origin of the acute and convalescent COVID-19 samples was the United States, Italy and Spain. From T cells, B-cell-depleted T cells, or PBMCs came the material, which was cDNA or gDNA.

V trimming: 2 bases; J trimming: 3 bases; junction bases outside the gene matches: 7. The CDR3 runs 16 residues. Germline V gene lookup returns CDR1 SGHDT and CDR2 YYEEEE. The sample was peripheral blood. This receptor was obtained from a man in his forties or fifties with active or convalescent COVID-19. The chain links TRBV5-6 to TRBJ1-5; 8 positions agree with TRBD1. The chain's CDR3 is CASSFAGQGNNQPQHF. The CDR3 DNA sequence: TGTGCCAGCAGCTTTGCAGGACAGGGAAACAATCAGCCCCAGCATTTT. The variable domain in full, completed from reference TRBV5-6 and TRBJ1-5, reads DAGVTQSPTHLIKTRGQQVTLRCSPKSGHDTVSWYQQALGQGPQFIFQYYEEEERQRGNFPDRFSGHQFPNYSSELNVNALLLGDSALYLCASSFAGQGNNQPQHFGDGTRLSIL.